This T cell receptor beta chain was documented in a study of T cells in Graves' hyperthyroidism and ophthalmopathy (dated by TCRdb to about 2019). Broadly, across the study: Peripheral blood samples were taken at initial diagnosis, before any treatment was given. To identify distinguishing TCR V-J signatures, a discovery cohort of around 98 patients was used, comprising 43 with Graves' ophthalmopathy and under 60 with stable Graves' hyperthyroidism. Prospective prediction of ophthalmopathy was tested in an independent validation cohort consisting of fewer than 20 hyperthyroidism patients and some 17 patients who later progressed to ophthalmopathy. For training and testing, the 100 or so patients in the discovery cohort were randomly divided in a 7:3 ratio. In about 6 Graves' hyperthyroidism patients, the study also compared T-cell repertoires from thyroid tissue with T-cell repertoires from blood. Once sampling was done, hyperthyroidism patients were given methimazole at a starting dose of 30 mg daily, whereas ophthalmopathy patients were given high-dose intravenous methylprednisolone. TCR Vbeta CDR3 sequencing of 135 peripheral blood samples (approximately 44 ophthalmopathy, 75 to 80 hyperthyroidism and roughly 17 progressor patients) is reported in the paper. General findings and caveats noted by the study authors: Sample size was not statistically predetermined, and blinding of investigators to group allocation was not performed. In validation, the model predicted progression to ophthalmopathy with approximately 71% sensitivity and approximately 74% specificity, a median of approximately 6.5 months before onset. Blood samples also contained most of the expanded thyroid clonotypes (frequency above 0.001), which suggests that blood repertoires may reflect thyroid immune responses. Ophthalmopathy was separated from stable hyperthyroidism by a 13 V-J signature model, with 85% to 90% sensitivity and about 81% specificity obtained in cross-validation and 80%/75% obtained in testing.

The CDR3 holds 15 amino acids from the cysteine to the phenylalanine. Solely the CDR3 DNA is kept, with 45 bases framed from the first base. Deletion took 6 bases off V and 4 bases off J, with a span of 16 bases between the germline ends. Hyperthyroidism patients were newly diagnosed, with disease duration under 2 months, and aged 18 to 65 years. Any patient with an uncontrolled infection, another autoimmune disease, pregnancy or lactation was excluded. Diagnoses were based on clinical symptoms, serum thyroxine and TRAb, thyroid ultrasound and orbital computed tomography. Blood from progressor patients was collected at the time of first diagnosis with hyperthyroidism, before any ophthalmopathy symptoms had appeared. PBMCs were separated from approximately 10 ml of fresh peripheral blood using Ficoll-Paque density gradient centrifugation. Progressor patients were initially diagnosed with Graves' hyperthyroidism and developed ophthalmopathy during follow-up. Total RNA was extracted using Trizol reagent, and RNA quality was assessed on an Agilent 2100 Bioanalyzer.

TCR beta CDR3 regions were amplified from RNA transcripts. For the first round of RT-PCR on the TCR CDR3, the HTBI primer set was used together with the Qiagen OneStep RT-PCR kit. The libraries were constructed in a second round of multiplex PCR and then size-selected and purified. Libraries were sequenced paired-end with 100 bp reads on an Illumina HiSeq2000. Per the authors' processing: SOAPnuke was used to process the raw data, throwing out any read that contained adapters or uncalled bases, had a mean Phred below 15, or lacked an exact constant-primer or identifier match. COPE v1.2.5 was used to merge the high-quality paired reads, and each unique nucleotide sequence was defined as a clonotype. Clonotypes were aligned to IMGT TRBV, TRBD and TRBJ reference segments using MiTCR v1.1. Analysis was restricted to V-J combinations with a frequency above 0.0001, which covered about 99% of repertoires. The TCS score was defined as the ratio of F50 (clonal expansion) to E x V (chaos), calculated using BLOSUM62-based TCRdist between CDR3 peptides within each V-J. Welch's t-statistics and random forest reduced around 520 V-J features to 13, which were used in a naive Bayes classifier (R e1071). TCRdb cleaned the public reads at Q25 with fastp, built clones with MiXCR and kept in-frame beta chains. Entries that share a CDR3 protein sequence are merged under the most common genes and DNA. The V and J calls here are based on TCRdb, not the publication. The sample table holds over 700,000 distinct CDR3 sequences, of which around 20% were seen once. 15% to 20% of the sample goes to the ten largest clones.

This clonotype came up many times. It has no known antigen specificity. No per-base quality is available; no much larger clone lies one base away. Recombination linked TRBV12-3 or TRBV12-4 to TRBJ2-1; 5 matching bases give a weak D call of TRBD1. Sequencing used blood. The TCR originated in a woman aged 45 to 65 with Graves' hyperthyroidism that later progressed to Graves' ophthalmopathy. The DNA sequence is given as TGTGCCAGCAGCCTCTCGGTGGGGCCTTACAATGAGCAGTTCTTC. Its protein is CASSLSVGPYNEQFF.